A selection of T cell receptor beta chains follows, all from one sample in a study of CD39 and CD103 CD8 tumor-infiltrating T cells. Profiled with immunoSEQ multiplex PCR; TCRdb holds only in-frame clones, not every one. The sample yields approximately 680 clones, approximately 50% seen once. The sequenced material came from CD39+ CD103+ CD8+ T cells sorted from the tumor. These receptors originate from a human donor with head and neck squamous cell carcinoma. Each CDR3 is given with its conserved first and last residue. The D gene is left open where the match is weak. Clone size is stated in some rows and not others, as once, few, many or a class when expanded.

j_gene: TRBJ2-1
v_gene: TRBV5-6
abundance: .
d_gene: .
CDR3aa: CASSRAGSDNEQFF
CDR3nt: TGTGCCAGCAGCAGGGCTGGGAGCGACAATGAGCAGTTCTTC

j_gene: TRBJ1-2
v_gene: TRBV7-9
abundance: .
d_gene: TRBD1
CDR3aa: CASSLGTGLGDFYGYTF
CDR3nt: TGTGCCAGCAGCCTAGGGACAGGGTTGGGGGACTTCTATGGCTACACCTTC

j_gene: TRBJ2-7
v_gene: TRBV14
abundance: .
d_gene: .
CDR3aa: CASSQDGYEQYF
CDR3nt: TGTGCCAGCAGCCAAGACGGCTACGAGCAGTACTTC

j_gene: TRBJ1-2
v_gene: TRBV7-3
abundance: few
d_gene: .
CDR3aa: CASSSNYGYTF
CDR3nt: TGTGCCAGCAGCTCCAACTATGGCTACACCTTC

j_gene: TRBJ2-5
v_gene: TRBV4-3
abundance: medium-sized
d_gene: TRBD2
CDR3aa: CASSSKSSGTDIETQYF
CDR3nt: TGCGCCAGCAGCTCCAAGTCTAGCGGGACCGACATAGAGACCCAGTACTTC

j_gene: TRBJ2-1
v_gene: TRBV11-3
abundance: large
d_gene: .
CDR3aa: CASSLASGALNEQFF
CDR3nt: TGTGCCAGCAGCTTAGCCTCTGGGGCTCTCAATGAGCAGTTCTTC

j_gene: TRBJ2-1
v_gene: TRBV19
abundance: .
d_gene: .
CDR3aa: CASIRTASEYNEQFF
CDR3nt: TGTGCCAGTATTAGGACGGCTAGCGAATACAATGAGCAGTTCTTC

j_gene: TRBJ1-1
v_gene: TRBV7-8
abundance: .
d_gene: .
CDR3aa: CASSFTGGEAFF
CDR3nt: TGTGCCAGCAGCTTTACGGGGGGTGAAGCTTTCTTT

j_gene: TRBJ1-1
v_gene: TRBV27
abundance: medium-sized
d_gene: .
CDR3aa: CASRVGNTEAFF
CDR3nt: TGTGCCAGCAGGGTTGGAAACACTGAAGCTTTCTTT

j_gene: TRBJ2-1
v_gene: TRBV28
abundance: once
d_gene: TRBD1
CDR3aa: CASSIGQGNYNEQFF
CDR3nt: TGTGCCAGCAGTATCGGACAGGGTAACTACAATGAGCAGTTCTTC

j_gene: TRBJ2-7
v_gene: TRBV2
abundance: once
d_gene: TRBD1
CDR3aa: CASRDRDEQYF
CDR3nt: TGTGCCAGCAGGGACAGGGACGAGCAGTACTTC

j_gene: TRBJ2-7
v_gene: TRBV13
abundance: .
d_gene: TRBD2
CDR3aa: CASSYSSGRGGEQYF
CDR3nt: TGTGCCAGCAGCTACTCTAGCGGGAGAGGGGGCGAGCAGTACTTC

j_gene: TRBJ2-7
v_gene: TRBV27
abundance: .
d_gene: .
CDR3aa: CASSLIYGTYEQYF
CDR3nt: TGTGCCAGCAGTCTTATCTACGGAACCTACGAGCAGTACTTC

j_gene: TRBJ2-7
v_gene: TRBV28
abundance: .
d_gene: .
CDR3aa: CASRTLSTYEQYF
CDR3nt: TGTGCCAGCAGAACTTTATCAACCTACGAGCAGTACTTC

j_gene: TRBJ2-2
v_gene: TRBV29-1
abundance: .
d_gene: TRBD2
CDR3aa: CSFRGEGGGELFF
CDR3nt: TGCAGCTTTCGGGGGGAGGGAGGCGGGGAGCTGTTTTTT

j_gene: TRBJ2-7
v_gene: TRBV28
abundance: .
d_gene: .
CDR3aa: CASSFDSLSSYEQYF
CDR3nt: TGTGCCAGCAGTTTTGACTCACTCAGCTCCTACGAGCAGTACTTC

j_gene: TRBJ2-3
v_gene: TRBV27
abundance: .
d_gene: TRBD1
CDR3aa: CASSSGGALNTQYF
CDR3nt: TGTGCCAGCAGTTCAGGGGGCGCATTGAATACGCAGTATTTT

j_gene: TRBJ2-1
v_gene: TRBV4-3
abundance: .
d_gene: TRBD1
CDR3aa: CASSQDRGHSYNEQFF
CDR3nt: TGCGCCAGCAGCCAAGATAGGGGGCACTCATACAATGAGCAGTTCTTC

j_gene: TRBJ2-2
v_gene: TRBV11-2
abundance: few
d_gene: TRBD2
CDR3aa: CASSQGLAGAGELFF
CDR3nt: TGCGCCAGCAGCCAAGGGCTAGCGGGAGCCGGGGAGCTGTTTTTT

j_gene: TRBJ1-2
v_gene: TRBV4-1
abundance: .
d_gene: .
CDR3aa: CASSQGAAGYNYGYTF
CDR3nt: TGCGCCAGCAGCCAAGGAGCGGCAGGTTATAACTATGGCTACACCTTC

j_gene: TRBJ2-4
v_gene: TRBV27
abundance: few
d_gene: TRBD2
CDR3aa: CASSLSQREVAKNIQYF
CDR3nt: TGTGCCAGCAGTTTATCGCAACGGGAGGTAGCCAAAAACATTCAGTACTTC

j_gene: TRBJ1-4
v_gene: TRBV30
abundance: .
d_gene: TRBD1
CDR3aa: CAWSPWDRSNEKLFF
CDR3nt: TGTGCCTGGAGTCCTTGGGACAGATCCAATGAAAAACTGTTTTTT

j_gene: TRBJ2-7
v_gene: TRBV11-2
abundance: .
d_gene: TRBD2
CDR3aa: CASSYTGLADEQYF
CDR3nt: TGTGCCAGCAGCTACACGGGACTAGCGGACGAGCAGTACTTC

j_gene: TRBJ1-2
v_gene: TRBV5-4
abundance: .
d_gene: .
CDR3aa: CASSPLTSNYGYTF
CDR3nt: TGTGCCAGCAGCCCCCTTACCAGCAACTATGGCTACACCTTC

j_gene: TRBJ2-5
v_gene: TRBV7-9
abundance: .
d_gene: TRBD2
CDR3aa: CASSLLAGGLETQYF
CDR3nt: TGTGCCAGCAGCTTACTGGCGGGGGGTTTGGAGACCCAGTACTTC

j_gene: TRBJ2-7
v_gene: TRBV11-1
abundance: .
d_gene: .
CDR3aa: CASSLWTAYEQYF
CDR3nt: TGTGCCAGCAGCTTGTGGACAGCCTACGAGCAGTACTTC

j_gene: TRBJ2-1
v_gene: TRBV5-1
abundance: once
d_gene: TRBD2
CDR3aa: CASSLVAAGVGNEQFF
CDR3nt: TGCGCCAGCAGCTTGGTAGCAGCGGGAGTTGGTAATGAGCAGTTCTTC

j_gene: TRBJ1-4
v_gene: TRBV7-9
abundance: .
d_gene: .
CDR3aa: CASEQGEEKLFF
CDR3nt: TGTGCCAGCGAGCAGGGCGAAGAAAAACTGTTTTTT

j_gene: TRBJ2-1
v_gene: TRBV11-3
abundance: few
d_gene: .
CDR3aa: CASSQLSEQFF
CDR3nt: TGTGCCAGCAGCCAATTGAGTGAGCAGTTCTTC

j_gene: TRBJ1-5
v_gene: TRBV11-2
abundance: .
d_gene: .
CDR3aa: CASSLKGYSNQPQHF
CDR3nt: TGTGCCAGCAGCTTGAAAGGATATAGCAATCAGCCCCAGCATTTT

j_gene: TRBJ1-1
v_gene: TRBV7-8
abundance: .
d_gene: .
CDR3aa: CASSLWGNTEAFF
CDR3nt: TGTGCCAGCAGCTTATGGGGGAACACTGAGGCTTTCTTT

j_gene: TRBJ2-3
v_gene: TRBV2
abundance: .
d_gene: .
CDR3aa: CASSDPRGTDTQYF
CDR3nt: TGTGCCAGCAGTGACCCCCGGGGTACAGATACGCAGTATTTT

j_gene: TRBJ2-1
v_gene: TRBV13
abundance: .
d_gene: TRBD2
CDR3aa: CASSPGLAGGSYNEQFF
CDR3nt: TGTGCCAGCAGCCCGGGACTAGCGGGGGGGTCCTACAATGAGCAGTTCTTC

j_gene: TRBJ2-3
v_gene: TRBV27
abundance: few
d_gene: .
CDR3aa: CASSWVPSTTDTQYF
CDR3nt: TGTGCCAGCAGTTGGGTCCCCAGCACCACAGATACGCAGTATTTT

j_gene: TRBJ2-3
v_gene: TRBV30
abundance: once
d_gene: .
CDR3aa: CAWSVLPRQDSTDTQYF
CDR3nt: TGTGCCTGGAGTGTACTACCGCGACAGGACTCTACAGATACGCAGTATTTT

j_gene: TRBJ1-4
v_gene: TRBV7-9
abundance: .
d_gene: .
CDR3aa: CASTPGGVTNEKLFF
CDR3nt: TGTGCCAGCACCCCGGGGGGGGTTACTAATGAAAAACTGTTTTTT

j_gene: TRBJ1-2
v_gene: TRBV15
abundance: few
d_gene: TRBD1
CDR3aa: CATSRGTGDYGYTF
CDR3nt: TGTGCCACCAGCAGGGGGACAGGGGATTATGGCTACACCTTC